The rows below give T cell receptor beta chains drawn from one sample of a study of T cells in pancreatic ductal adenocarcinoma. The assay was immunoSEQ multiplex PCR, and TCRdb's table has in-frame clones only and misses some. The table has approximately 97,000 clones, over 90% seen once; the top ten hold around 2.9%. Sequences were obtained from PBMCs. The receptors come from a human donor with pancreatic ductal adenocarcinoma. The CDR3 runs from the conserved cysteine through the conserved F or W. D genes are given only for firm matches. Clone size, where shown, is once, few, many, or a class for clones that have expanded.

clone_size j_call d_call v_call cdr3_aa cdr3_nt
NA TRBJ1-4 NA TRBV9 CASSVGGLTEKLFF TGTGCCAGCAGCGTTGGCGGTCTGACGGAAAAACTGTTTTTT
NA TRBJ2-1 NA TRBV28 CASSLTRGRRFF TGTGCCAGCAGTTTAACCAGGGGTCGGAGGTTCTTC
NA TRBJ1-3 TRBD1 TRBV19 CASTLQGDSGNTIYF TGTGCCAGTACCCTACAGGGGGATTCTGGAAACACCATATATTTT
NA TRBJ2-1 TRBD1 TRBV15 CATSRGGDRGYNEQFF TGTGCCACCAGCAGAGGAGGGGACAGGGGCTACAATGAGCAGTTCTTC
NA TRBJ2-7 NA TRBV20-1 CSAGKDYEQYF TGCAGTGCCGGGAAGGACTACGAGCAGTACTTC
NA TRBJ1-5 TRBD1 TRBV6-1 CASNPTGNNQPQHF TGTGCCAGCAATCCGACAGGGAACAATCAGCCCCAGCATTTT
NA TRBJ2-4 TRBD1 TRBV29-1 CSARTGGAKNIQYF TGCAGCGCCCGGACAGGGGGGGCCAAAAACATTCAGTACTTC
NA TRBJ1-1 NA TRBV7-3 CASSVTGQAEAFF TGTGCCAGCAGCGTCACAGGGCAAGCTGAAGCTTTCTTT
NA TRBJ2-7 NA TRBV4-2 CASSAVSHTYEQYF TGTGCCAGCAGCGCGGTGAGCCATACCTACGAGCAGTACTTC
once TRBJ2-3 TRBD2 TRBV12-5 CASGPFGTITDTQYF TGTGCTAGTGGCCCGTTCGGGACTATCACAGATACGCAGTATTTT
NA TRBJ2-7 TRBD2 TRBV5-1 CASSLVAGPSYEQYF TGCGCCAGCAGCTTGGTAGCGGGACCCTCCTACGAGCAGTACTTC
NA TRBJ2-7 NA TRBV28 CASSFSSEQYF TGTGCCAGCAGTTTTTCGTCTGAGCAGTACTTC
NA TRBJ1-2 TRBD1 TRBV11-2 CASSFQTGQDGYTF TGTGCCAGCAGCTTCCAGACAGGGCAGGATGGCTACACCTTC
NA TRBJ2-7 TRBD1 TRBV28 CASSFARTGALEQYF TGTGCCAGCAGCTTTGCGAGGACAGGGGCGTTGGAGCAGTACTTC
NA TRBJ2-1 NA TRBV7-3 CASSSLVSRGRFF TGTGCCAGCAGCTCCCTGGTCAGCCGAGGTCGGTTCTTC
NA TRBJ2-1 NA TRBV4-2 CASSQDWSLSVHNEQFF TGTGCCAGCAGCCAAGATTGGTCTCTTAGCGTCCACAATGAGCAGTTCTTC
NA TRBJ2-5 NA TRBV5-1 CASSMGTSQETQYF TGCGCCAGCAGCATGGGGACAAGCCAAGAGACCCAGTACTTC
NA TRBJ1-1 NA TRBV5-1 CASSLETGSFMNTEAFF TGCGCCAGCAGCTTAGAGACAGGATCGTTTATGAACACTGAAGCTTTCTTT
NA TRBJ1-5 TRBD1 TRBV19 CASSIKTGVINQPQHF TGTGCCAGTAGTATCAAGACAGGGGTGATCAATCAGCCCCAGCATTTT
NA TRBJ2-2 TRBD1 TRBV5-1 CASSEQGQGAKGTGELFF TGCGCCAGCAGCGAACAGGGACAGGGGGCGAAAGGCACCGGGGAGCTGTTTTTT
NA TRBJ2-7 TRBD2 TRBV4-3 CASSQEIAGSSYEQYF TGCGCCAGCAGCCAAGAGATAGCGGGGAGCTCCTACGAGCAGTACTTC
NA TRBJ1-1 NA TRBV19 CASSIARNTEAFF TGTGCCAGTAGTATCGCCAGAAACACTGAAGCTTTCTTT
NA TRBJ2-7 TRBD1 TRBV11-3 CASSSRQGNEQYF TGTGCCAGCAGTTCCCGACAGGGGAACGAGCAGTACTTC
NA TRBJ2-7 NA TRBV11-2 CASSLVLAGEQYF TGTGCCAGCAGCTTAGTACTAGCCGGCGAGCAGTACTTC
once TRBJ2-1 NA TRBV5-1 CASSPPRGLMGEQFF TGCGCCAGCAGCCCCCCGCGGGGTCTCATGGGTGAGCAGTTCTTC
NA TRBJ2-3 TRBD2 TRBV4-1 CASSRGGGSPTDTQYF TGCGCCAGCAGCCGCGGGGGGGGAAGTCCCACAGATACGCAGTATTTT
NA TRBJ2-3 NA TRBV19 CASGYRRTDTQYF TGTGCCAGTGGTTATCGGAGGACAGATACGCAGTATTTT